This T cell receptor beta chain was sequenced during a study of shared clonotypes between healthy human individuals. Study results and caveats: Sequencing depth was a factor that was expected to affect clonotype sharing among donors.

Deep was the level at which the assay was run. Sequenced by immunoSEQ multiplex PCR; TCRdb stores in-frame clones only, minus some. The sample contains about 2,500,000 clones, more than 90% of which appear only once. To note about this clone: Its target is not known.

The sequence came from a man between 18 and 29 years old in good health. Material for sequencing was naive CD4+ T cells sorted from blood. The subset: CD45RA+ positively selected.

The CDR3, as DNA: TGCGCCAGCAGCCAAGATCCGGGACAGGGTGCGACCTATAATTCACCCCTCCACTTT. Translating it yields CASSQDPGQGATYNSPLHF. V gene TRBV4-3 combines with J gene TRBJ1-6; 9 positions agree with TRBD1. The germline gives CDR1 LGHNA, CDR2 YSLEER. V lost 0 bases, J lost 2 bases, and 8 bases stayed unmatched. The CDR3 runs to 19 residues.